Described below is a single TCR beta chain sequence and its context. Its antigen is unidentified. Documented treatment: roughly 11-day PBMC culture with coronavirus spike peptide pools or control peptides (ViraFEST assay). Unexposed donor CD4+ T cells predated the COVID-19 pandemic, collected 2011-2018. Cultured CD4+ T-cell DNA underwent Oncomine TCR Beta short-read sequencing. TCRdb re-called the PCR reads through MiXCR, storing one row per CDR3 protein. Of roughly 6,100 distinct CDR3 sequences listed, approximately 47% are singletons. This CDR3 has 12 amino acids. Trimming shortened V by 6 bases and J by 8 bases, and 10 bases separated the two germline ends. Germline values: CDR1 SNHLY, CDR2 FYNNEI. This specimen comes from a study of vaccination and CD4 T cells after COVID-19.

V usage is TRBV2 and J usage is TRBJ2-2; D is uncertain. The source material was CD4+ T cells from blood, cultured in vitro. This TCR came from a human donor in good health. The CDR3 region has the DNA TGTGCCAGCAGGACCGTGGCGGGGGAGCTGTTTTTT. Its protein product is CASRTVAGELFF.